This entry lists 15 T cell receptor beta chains sequenced from one sample in a study of technical replicates of blood from several donors. TCRdb's copy holds only in-frame clones and misses some; the assay was immunoSEQ multiplex PCR. Of under 90,000 clones in the sample, 92% were seen once. Sequenced sample: T cells isolated from PBMCs. These receptor sequences come from a human donor in good health.

V usage is TRBV7-2 and J usage is TRBJ2-1; TRBD1 matches at 8 bases. Germline trimming cut 4 bases from V and 0 bases from J; bases unmatched to any gene: 14. The CDR3 has 19 amino acids. Germline CDR1 reads SGHTA; CDR2 reads FQGNSA. The DNA of the CDR3 is TGTGCCAGCAGCTCCGTCCCGGGACAGGTTGGGGGCTCCTACAATGAGCAGTTCTTC. As protein: CASSSVPGQVGGSYNEQFF.

The rearrangement links TRBV6-5 to TRBJ1-4, with 7 nucleotides matching TRBD1. The CDR3 covers 16 residues. Per the germline V gene, CDR1 is MNHEY and CDR2 is SVGAGI. V was pared by 0 bases and J by 4 bases, with 5 bases of the junction left unmatched. The CDR3 region has the DNA TGTGCCAGCAGTTACTCGCAACCAGGGGGTAATGAAAAACTGTTTTTT. It is translated as CASSYSQPGGNEKLFF.

This chain uses TRBV10-1 with TRBJ2-7; tentative D call: TRBD2 (6 bases). This CDR3 has 13 residues. Trimming removed 6 bases from V and 0 bases from J, with 9 bases in between. Germline CDR1 and CDR2: WNHNN and SYGVQD (reference sequence). The CDR3: CASRGTVSYEQYF. The CDR3 DNA reads TGCGCCAGCAGAGGGACTGTCTCCTACGAGCAGTACTTC.

The chain links TRBV27 to TRBJ2-1; 8 bases agree with TRBD2. Germline CDR1 is MNHEY and CDR2 is SMNVEV (reference sequence). J was trimmed by 2 bases and V by 7 bases; bases with no gene match: 4. This CDR3 has 14 residues. The CDR3 bases are TGTGCCAGCACCACTAGCGGAGCCTACAATGAGCAGTTCTTC. Translated, it gives CASTTSGAYNEQFF.

The chain is built from TRBV2 and TRBJ2-3; 10 bases are shared with TRBD2. The V segment lost 6 bases and the J segment 14 bases; nucleotides outside the gene matches: 11. The CDR3 has 13 residues. Looked up from germline, CDR1 is SNHLY and CDR2 is FYNNEI. CDR3 DNA sequence: TGTGCCAGCAGCCCCTTTCAAACTAGCGGGACGTATTTT. This encodes CASSPFQTSGTYF.

V gene TRBV5-4 combines with J gene TRBJ2-7; 8 bases line up with TRBD2. Germline-derived CDR1 and CDR2 are SGHNT and YYREEE (reference sequence). J was trimmed by 5 bases and V by 5 bases; bases with no gene match: 9. The CDR3 covers 14 residues. As DNA, the CDR3 is TGTGCCAGCAGGGAGCGGGAGTACTCAGACGAGCAGTACTTC. Translation: CASREREYSDEQYF.

V is TRBV28 and J is TRBJ2-1; the D gene is possibly TRBD2 (6 bases). The CDR3 spans 15 residues. Per the germline V gene, CDR1 is MDHEN and CDR2 is SYDVKM. Trimming pared 6 bases from V and 4 bases from J, leaving 16 bases between. The chain's CDR3 is CASRGGAGAYNEQFF. The CDR3 DNA reads as TGTGCCAGCAGGGGCGGGGCAGGCGCGTACAATGAGCAGTTCTTC.

The rearrangement links TRBV28 to TRBJ2-2; D unclear. Trimming took off 3 bases at V and 2 bases at J, with 10 bases between the two ends. Per the germline V gene, CDR1 is MDHEN and CDR2 is SYDVKM. The CDR3 contains 15 residues. Here the CDR3 reads CASSFTLSNTGELFF. For the CDR3, the DNA is TGTGCCAGCAGTTTTACGCTATCTAACACCGGGGAGCTGTTTTTT.

V and J are TRBV11-1 and TRBJ2-2; D may be TRBD2 (6 bases). Trimming cost V 5 bases and J 8 bases, with 12 bases left between them. From germline, CDR1 is SGHAT and CDR2 FQDESV (reference sequence). This CDR3 region has 13 residues. CDR3 region: CASSPQGGGELFF. The CDR3 coding sequence is TGTGCCAGCAGCCCCCAAGGAGGGGGGGAGCTGTTTTTT.

Regarding this clone: Relative to the germline gene, one junction end is altered; a read error may explain this. This rearrangement joins TRBV2 to TRBJ1-3, with TRBD1 matching 8 bases. CDR1 and CDR2 (germline): SNHLY, FYNNEI. This CDR3 has 16 residues. The CDR3 spells CASTEDRGDSGNTIYF. The CDR3 region has the DNA TGTGCCAGCACTGAAGACAGGGGAGACTCTGGAAACACCATATATTTT.

CDR3 sequence reads: CASSGRVDTGELFF. The CDR3 nucleotides are TGTGCCAGTAGTGGGAGGGTGGACACCGGGGAGCTGTTTTTT. The J gene is TRBJ2-2, the V gene TRBV19; the match to TRBD2 covers 7 bases. The germline CDR1 and CDR2 sequences are LNHDA and SQIVND (reference sequence). Trimming took 5 bases from V and 3 from J; bases not matched to a gene: 3. The CDR3 contains 14 residues.

The rearrangement uses TRBV5-4 and TRBJ1-2; weak D call: TRBD1 (6 bases). Trimming removed 4 bases from V and 4 bases from J, with 14 bases in between. The CDR3 runs to 14 residues. From germline, CDR1 is SGHNT and CDR2 YYREEE (reference sequence). The CDR3 DNA reads as TGTGCCAGCAGCCCCTCGGGGGGCCGCTATGGCTACACCTTC. Amino acids: CASSPSGGRYGYTF.

The chain recombines TRBV6-6 with TRBJ2-2; TRBD2 is a possible D gene (6 bases). Germline CDR1 and CDR2: MNHNY and SVGAGI (reference sequence). The ends were cut back, 4 bases at V and 7 bases at J, with 13 bases in the middle. The CDR3 length is 14 residues. The CDR3 loop is CASSLGGLGGELFF. CDR3 sequence (DNA): TGTGCCAGCAGTTTGGGGGGATTGGGCGGGGAGCTGTTTTTT.

This chain connects TRBV7-9 to TRBJ2-2; D possibly corresponds to TRBD1 (5 bases). Between the trimmed V and J ends, which lost 2 bases and 0 bases, there was a span of 19 bases. CDR1 and CDR2 (germline): SEHNR, FQNEAQ (reference sequence). This CDR3 region has 19 residues. The chain's CDR3 is CASSLSQGPRRANTGELFF. As DNA, the CDR3 is TGTGCCAGCAGCTTAAGCCAGGGCCCAAGAAGGGCGAACACCGGGGAGCTGTTTTTT. The complete variable domain, with remaining parts taken from reference TRBV7-9 and TRBJ2-2, reads DTGVSQNPRHKITKRGQNVTFRCDPISEHNRLYWYRQTLGQGPEFLTYFQNEAQLEKSRLLSDRFSAERPKGSFSTLEIQRTEQGDSAMYLCASSLSQGPRRANTGELFFGEGSRLTVL.

Worth noting for this clone: The junction does not match germline at one end; this may be a read error. The chain carries TRBV7-7 and TRBJ2-1; tentative D call: TRBD1 (5 bases). CDR1 SSHAT and CDR2 FNYEAQ come from the germline V gene (reference sequence). The CDR3 is made up of 13 amino acids. CDR3 in amino acids: CASSIDRLGEQFF. The DNA for the CDR3 is TGTGCTAGCAGCATCGACAGATTGGGTGAGCAGTTCTTC.